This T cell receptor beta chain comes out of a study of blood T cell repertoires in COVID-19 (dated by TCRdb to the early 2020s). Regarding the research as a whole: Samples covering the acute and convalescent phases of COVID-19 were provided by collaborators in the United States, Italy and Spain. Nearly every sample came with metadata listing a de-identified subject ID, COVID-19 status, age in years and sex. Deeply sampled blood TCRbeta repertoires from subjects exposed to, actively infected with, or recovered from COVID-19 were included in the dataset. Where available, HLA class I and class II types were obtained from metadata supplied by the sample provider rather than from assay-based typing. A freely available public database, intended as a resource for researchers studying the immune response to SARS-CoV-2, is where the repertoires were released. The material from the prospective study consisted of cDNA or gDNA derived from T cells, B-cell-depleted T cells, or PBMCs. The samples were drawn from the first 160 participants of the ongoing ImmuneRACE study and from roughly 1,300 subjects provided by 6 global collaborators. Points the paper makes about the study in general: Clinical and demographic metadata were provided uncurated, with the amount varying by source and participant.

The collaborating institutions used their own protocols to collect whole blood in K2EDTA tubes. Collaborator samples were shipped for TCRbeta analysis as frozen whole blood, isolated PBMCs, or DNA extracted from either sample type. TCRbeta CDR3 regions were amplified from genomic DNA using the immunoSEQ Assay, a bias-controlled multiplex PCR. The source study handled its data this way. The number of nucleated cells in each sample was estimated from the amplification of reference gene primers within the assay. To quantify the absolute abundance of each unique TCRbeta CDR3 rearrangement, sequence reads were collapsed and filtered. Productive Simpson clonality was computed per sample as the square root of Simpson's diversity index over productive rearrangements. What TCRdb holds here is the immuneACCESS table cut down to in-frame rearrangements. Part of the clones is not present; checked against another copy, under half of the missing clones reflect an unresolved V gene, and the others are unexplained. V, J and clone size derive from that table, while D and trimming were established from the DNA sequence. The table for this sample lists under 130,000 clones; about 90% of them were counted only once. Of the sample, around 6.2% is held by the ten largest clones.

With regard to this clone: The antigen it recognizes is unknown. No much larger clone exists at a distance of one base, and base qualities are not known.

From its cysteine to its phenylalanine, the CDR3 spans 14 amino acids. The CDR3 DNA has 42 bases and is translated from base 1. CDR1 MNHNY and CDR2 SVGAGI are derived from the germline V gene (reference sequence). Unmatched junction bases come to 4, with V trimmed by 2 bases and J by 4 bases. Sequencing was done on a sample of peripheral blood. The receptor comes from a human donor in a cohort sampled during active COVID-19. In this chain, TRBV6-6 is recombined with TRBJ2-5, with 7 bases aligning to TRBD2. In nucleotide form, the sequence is TGTGCCAGCAGTTACGGGGAGGGAGGAGAGACCCAGTACTTC. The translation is CASSYGEGGETQYF.